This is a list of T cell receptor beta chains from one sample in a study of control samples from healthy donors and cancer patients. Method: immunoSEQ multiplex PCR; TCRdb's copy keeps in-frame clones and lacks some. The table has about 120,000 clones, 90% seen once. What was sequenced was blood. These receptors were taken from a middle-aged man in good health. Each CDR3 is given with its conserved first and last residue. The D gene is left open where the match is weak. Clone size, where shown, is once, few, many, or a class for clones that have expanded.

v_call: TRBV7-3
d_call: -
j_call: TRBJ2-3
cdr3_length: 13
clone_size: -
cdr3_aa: CASSPAGPDTQYF
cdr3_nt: TGTGCCAGCAGCCCGGCCGGGCCAGATACGCAGTATTTT

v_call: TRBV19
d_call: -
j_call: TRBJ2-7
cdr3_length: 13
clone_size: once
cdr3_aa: CASSTTGSWGQYF
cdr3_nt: TGTGCCAGTAGTACTACAGGGTCCTGGGGGCAGTACTTC

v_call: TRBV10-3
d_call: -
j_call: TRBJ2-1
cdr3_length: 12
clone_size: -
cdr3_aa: CAIAGANNEQFF
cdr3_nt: TGTGCCATAGCCGGGGCTAACAATGAGCAGTTCTTC

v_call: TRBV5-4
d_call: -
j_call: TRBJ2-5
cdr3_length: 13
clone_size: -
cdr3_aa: CASSRRAEETQYF
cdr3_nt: TGTGCCAGCAGCCGCCGGGCCGAGGAGACCCAGTACTTC

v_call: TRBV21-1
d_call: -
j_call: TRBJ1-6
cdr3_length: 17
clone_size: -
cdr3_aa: CASSPRGDRGCCSPLHF
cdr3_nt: TGTGCCAGCAGTCCCCGGGGTGACAGGGGCTGTTGTTCACCCCTCCACTTT

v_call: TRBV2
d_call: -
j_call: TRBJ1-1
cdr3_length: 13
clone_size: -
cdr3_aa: CASSEYKNTEAFF
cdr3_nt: TGTGCCAGCAGTGAATACAAGAACACTGAAGCTTTCTTT

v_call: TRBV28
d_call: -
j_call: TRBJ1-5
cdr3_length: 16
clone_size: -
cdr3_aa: CASSPHQGKGNQPQHF
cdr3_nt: TGTGCCAGCAGTCCGCATCAGGGTAAGGGCAATCAGCCCCAGCATTTT

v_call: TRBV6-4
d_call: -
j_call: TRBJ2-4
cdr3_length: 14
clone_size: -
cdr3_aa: CASSETDSVNIQYF
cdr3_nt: TGTGCCAGCAGTGAGACAGACTCTGTAAACATTCAGTACTTC

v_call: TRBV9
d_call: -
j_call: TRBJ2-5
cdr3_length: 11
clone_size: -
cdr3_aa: CASSVLYTQYF
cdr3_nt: TGTGCCAGCAGCGTGTTATATACCCAGTACTTC

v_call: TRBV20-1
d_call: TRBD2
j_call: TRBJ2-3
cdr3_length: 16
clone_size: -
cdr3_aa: CSASLVAGGAKDTQYF
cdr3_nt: TGCAGTGCTAGTCTCGTTGCGGGGGGGGCTAAAGATACGCAGTATTTT

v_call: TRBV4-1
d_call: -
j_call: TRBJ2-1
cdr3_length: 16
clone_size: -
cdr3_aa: CASSQDGGARYNEQFF
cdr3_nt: TGCGCCAGCAGCCAAGATGGCGGGGCCAGGTACAATGAGCAGTTCTTC

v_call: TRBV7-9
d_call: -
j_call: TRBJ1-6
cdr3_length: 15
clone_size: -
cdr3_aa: CASSPGGVNNSPLHF
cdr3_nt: TGTGCCAGCAGCCCGGGGGGAGTGAATAATTCACCCCTCCACTTT

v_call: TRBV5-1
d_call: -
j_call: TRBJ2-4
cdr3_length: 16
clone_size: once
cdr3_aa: CASSLGGPETKNIQYF
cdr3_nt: TGCGCCAGCAGCTTGGGAGGGCCCGAAACTAAAAACATTCAGTACTTC

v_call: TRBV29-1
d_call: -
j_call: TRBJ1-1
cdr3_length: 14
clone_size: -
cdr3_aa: CSVRGWGMNTEAFF
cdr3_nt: TGCAGCGTTCGAGGTTGGGGGATGAACACTGAAGCTTTCTTT

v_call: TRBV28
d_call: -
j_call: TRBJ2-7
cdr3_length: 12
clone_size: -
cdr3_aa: CASSFQGYEQYF
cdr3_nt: TGTGCCAGCAGTTTCCAGGGATACGAGCAGTACTTC